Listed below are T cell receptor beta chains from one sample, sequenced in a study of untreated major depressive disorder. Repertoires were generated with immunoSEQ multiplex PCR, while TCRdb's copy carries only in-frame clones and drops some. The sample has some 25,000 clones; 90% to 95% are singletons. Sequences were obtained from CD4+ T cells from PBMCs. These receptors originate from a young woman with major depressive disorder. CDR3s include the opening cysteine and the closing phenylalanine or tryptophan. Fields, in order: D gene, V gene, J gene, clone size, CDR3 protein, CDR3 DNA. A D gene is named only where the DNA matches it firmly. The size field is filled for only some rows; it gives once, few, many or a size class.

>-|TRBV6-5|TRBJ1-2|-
CASRPDDSYGYTF
TGTGCCAGCAGACCAGACGATTCTTATGGCTACACCTTC
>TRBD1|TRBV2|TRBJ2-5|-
CASSQFGTGLTGTQYF
TGTGCCAGCAGCCAATTCGGGACAGGGTTGACGGGGACCCAGTACTTC
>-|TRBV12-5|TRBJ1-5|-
CASGLVLGGGTEPQHF
TGTGCTAGTGGTTTGGTACTTGGGGGGGGGACCGAGCCCCAGCATTTT
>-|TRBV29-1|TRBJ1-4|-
CSVGGIGANEKLFF
TGCAGCGTGGGGGGGATTGGGGCTAATGAAAAACTGTTTTTT
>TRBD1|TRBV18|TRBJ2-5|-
CASSPPTGGETQYF
TGTGCCAGCTCACCACCGACAGGGGGGGAGACCCAGTACTTC
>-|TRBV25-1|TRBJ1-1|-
CASSEVFGTEAFF
TGTGCCAGCAGTGAAGTTTTCGGGACCGAAGCTTTCTTT
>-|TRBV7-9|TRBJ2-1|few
CASSLGGRIGEQFF
TGTGCCAGCAGCTTGGGGGGTAGAATCGGTGAGCAGTTCTTC
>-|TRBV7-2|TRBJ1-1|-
CASSSGTREAFF
TGTGCCAGCAGCTCAGGGACCAGGGAAGCTTTCTTT
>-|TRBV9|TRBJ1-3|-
CASSPDLSSIYF
TGTGCCAGCAGCCCGGACCTATCCTCCATATATTTT
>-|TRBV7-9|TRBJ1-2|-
CASSLDLTGGNYGYTF
TGTGCCAGCAGCTTAGACCTAACGGGGGGGAACTATGGCTACACCTTC
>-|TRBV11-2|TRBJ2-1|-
CASSPLGAGRGNEQFF
TGTGCCAGCAGCCCATTGGGGGCAGGTAGGGGCAATGAGCAGTTCTTC
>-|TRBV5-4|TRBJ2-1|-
CASSQRNYNEQFF
TGTGCCAGCAGCCAGCGAAATTACAATGAGCAGTTCTTC
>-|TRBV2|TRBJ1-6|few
CASRDSPYSPLHF
TGTGCCAGCAGGGATAGTCCGTATTCACCCCTCCACTTT
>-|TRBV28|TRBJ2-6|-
CASSLSWQGSGANVLTF
TGTGCCAGCAGTTTATCCTGGCAGGGTTCTGGGGCCAACGTCCTGACTTTC
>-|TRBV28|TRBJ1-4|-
CASGANEKLFF
TGTGCCAGCGGTGCTAATGAAAAACTGTTTTTT
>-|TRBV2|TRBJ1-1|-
CASCLRTVNTEAFF
TGTGCCAGCTGCCTCAGGACAGTGAACACTGAAGCTTTCTTT
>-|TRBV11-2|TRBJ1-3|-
CASSLVVWGPDSGNTIYF
TGTGCCAGCAGCTTAGTGGTTTGGGGACCGGACTCTGGAAACACCATATATTTT
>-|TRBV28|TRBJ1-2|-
CASRPGPGFGNYGYTF
TGTGCCAGCCGTCCAGGGCCAGGGTTTGGTAACTATGGCTACACCTTC
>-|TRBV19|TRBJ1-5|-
CASSPPRESNQPQHF
TGTGCCAGTAGTCCCCCCAGGGAAAGCAATCAGCCCCAGCATTTT
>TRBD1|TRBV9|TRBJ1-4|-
CASSVSQGADEKLFF
TGTGCCAGCAGCGTATCACAGGGGGCGGATGAAAAACTGTTTTTT
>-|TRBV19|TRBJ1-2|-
CASTPRVTRGGGYTF
TGTGCCAGTACCCCTCGAGTGACCAGGGGCGGTGGCTACACCTTC
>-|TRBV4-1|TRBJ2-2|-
CASSQVILEELFF
TGCGCCAGCAGCCAAGTCATATTGGAGGAGCTGTTTTTT
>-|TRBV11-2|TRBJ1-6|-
CASSLDHRDLHF
TGTGCCAGCAGCTTAGACCACAGGGACCTCCACTTT
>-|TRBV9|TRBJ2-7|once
CASSVVPGWEQYF
TGTGCCAGCAGCGTAGTTCCAGGGTGGGAGCAGTACTTC
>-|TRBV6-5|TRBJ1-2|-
CASSYDGTYGYTF
TGTGCCAGCAGTTACGACGGGACTTATGGCTACACCTTC
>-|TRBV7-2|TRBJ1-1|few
CASSYSGGGTEAFF
TGTGCCAGCAGCTACTCCGGTGGGGGCACTGAAGCTTTCTTT
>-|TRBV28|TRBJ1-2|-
CASSLGFPYGYTF
TGTGCCAGCAGTTTGGGGTTTCCCTATGGCTACACCTTC
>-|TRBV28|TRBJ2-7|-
CASTPNGATYEQYF
TGTGCCAGCACCCCTAACGGGGCTACCTACGAGCAGTACTTC
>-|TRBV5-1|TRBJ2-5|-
CASSPMGSRETQYF
TGCGCCAGCTCGCCGATGGGCTCCCGAGAGACCCAGTACTTC
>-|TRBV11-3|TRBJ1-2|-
CASSFGGVNYGYTF
TGTGCCAGCAGCTTCGGGGGTGTTAACTATGGCTACACCTTC
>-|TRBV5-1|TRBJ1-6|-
CASSRSGTSNSPLHF
TGCGCCAGCTCCCGTTCGGGGACAAGTAATTCACCCCTCCACTTT
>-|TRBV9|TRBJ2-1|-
CASSARPLRGRHGDNEQFF
TGTGCCAGCAGCGCGAGGCCTTTACGTGGCCGACACGGGGACAATGAGCAGTTCTTC
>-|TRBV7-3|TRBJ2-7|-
CASSLWSGDRQYF
TGTGCCAGCAGCTTATGGTCCGGAGACAGGCAGTACTTC
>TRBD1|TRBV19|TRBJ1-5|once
CASSIQTGVQPQHF
TGTGCCAGTAGTATACAGACAGGGGTTCAGCCCCAGCATTTT
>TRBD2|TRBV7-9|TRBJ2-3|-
CASSLGLAGGTDTQYF
TGTGCCAGCAGCTTGGGACTAGCGGGAGGCACAGATACGCAGTATTTT
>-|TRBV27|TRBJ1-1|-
CASSLRQSNTEAFF
TGTGCCAGCAGTTTAAGGCAGTCGAACACTGAAGCTTTCTTT
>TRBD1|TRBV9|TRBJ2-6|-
CASSGGQSHSSGANVLTF
TGTGCCAGCAGCGGGGGACAGTCACACTCCAGTGGGGCCAACGTCCTGACTTTC
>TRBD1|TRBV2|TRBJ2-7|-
CASSVQDRENEQYF
TGTGCCAGCAGTGTGCAGGACAGGGAGAATGAGCAGTACTTC
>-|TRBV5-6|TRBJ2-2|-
CASSWQNTGELFF
TGTGCCAGCAGCTGGCAAAACACCGGGGAGCTGTTTTTT
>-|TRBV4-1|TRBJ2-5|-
CASSQDGQSGGTQYF
TGCGCCAGCAGCCAAGATGGACAGTCAGGAGGGACCCAGTACTTC
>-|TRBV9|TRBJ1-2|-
CASSVESSDGYTF
TGTGCCAGCAGCGTAGAGAGCTCGGATGGCTACACCTTC
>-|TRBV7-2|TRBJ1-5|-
CASSLDGQPQHF
TGTGCCAGCAGCTTAGATGGACAGCCCCAGCATTTT
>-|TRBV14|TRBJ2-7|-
CASSLKLIGEQYF
TGTGCCAGCAGCCTCAAGCTAATTGGCGAGCAGTACTTC
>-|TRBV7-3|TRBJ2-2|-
CASSLDLNTGELFF
TGTGCCAGCAGCTTAGATCTTAACACCGGGGAGCTGTTTTTT
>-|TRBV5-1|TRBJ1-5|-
CASSFDGAGNQPQHF
TGCGCCAGCAGCTTTGATGGGGCGGGCAATCAGCCCCAGCATTTT
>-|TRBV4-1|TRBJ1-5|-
CASSQDRAGRKGNQPQHF
TGCGCCAGCAGCCAAGATCGGGCAGGGCGAAAGGGCAATCAGCCCCAGCATTTT
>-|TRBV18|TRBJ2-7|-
CASSLGQFYEQYF
TGTGCCAGCTCACTTGGACAGTTCTACGAGCAGTACTTC
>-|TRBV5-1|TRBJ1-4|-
CASSPQPGLNEKLFF
TGCGCCAGCAGCCCCCAGCCGGGCCTTAATGAAAAACTGTTTTTT
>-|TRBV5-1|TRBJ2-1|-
CASSYLGASYNEQFF
TGCGCCAGCAGCTACTTAGGAGCCTCCTACAATGAGCAGTTCTTC
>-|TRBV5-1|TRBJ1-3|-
CASSLAGVTSGNTIYF
TGCGCCAGCAGCTTGGCGGGGGTCACCTCTGGAAACACCATATATTTT
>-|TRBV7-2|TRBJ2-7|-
CASSLGDGGLYEQYF
TGTGCCAGCAGCTTAGGGGATGGCGGCCTCTACGAGCAGTACTTC
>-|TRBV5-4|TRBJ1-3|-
CASSLVGSSGNTIYF
TGTGCCAGCAGCTTGGTGGGGAGCTCTGGAAACACCATATATTTT
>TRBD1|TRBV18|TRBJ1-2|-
CASSPRTGDYGYTF
TGTGCCAGCTCACCCAGGACAGGGGACTATGGCTACACCTTC
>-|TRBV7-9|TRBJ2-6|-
CASSFAGANVLTF
TGTGCCAGCAGCTTCGCCGGGGCCAACGTCCTGACTTTC
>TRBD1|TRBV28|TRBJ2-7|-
CASNWGQNYEQYF
TGTGCCAGCAACTGGGGACAGAACTACGAGCAGTACTTC